Following are 8 T cell receptor beta chains from one sample sequenced in a study of blood T cell repertoires in COVID-19. Clones were sequenced by immunoSEQ multiplex PCR, and TCRdb holds only the in-frame ones, with some missing. This sample has roughly 460,000 clones; 80% to 90% occur once, and the top ten carry more than 0.7%. Sequenced: peripheral blood. The receptors originated from a man aged 18 to 35 with COVID-19, enrolled during active disease.

V is TRBV2 and J is TRBJ2-1; D possibly corresponds to TRBD1 (6 bases). CDR3 size: 13 residues. The V gene's germline CDR1 is SNHLY and CDR2 FYNNEI. Trimming shortened V by 7 bases and J by 2 bases, and 9 bases separated the two germline ends. CDR3 DNA: TGTGCCAGCAACAGGGACCCCTACAATGAGCAGTTCTTC. Protein: CASNRDPYNEQFF.

The chain uses TRBV5-1 and TRBJ2-3, with 14 bases fitting TRBD2. Germline CDR1 SGHRS, CDR2 YFSETQ. V gave up 7 bases and J gave up 4 bases; unmatched junction bases: 5. The CDR3 is 15 amino acids. The CDR3 DNA is TGCGCCAGCCAGGGACTAGCGGGAGTGGCAGATACGCAGTATTTT. Its protein product is CASQGLAGVADTQYF.

The J gene is TRBJ2-5, the V gene TRBV19; D is perhaps TRBD1 (5 bases). Trimming cost V 5 bases and J 4 bases, with 11 bases left between them. This CDR3 region has 13 residues. Looked up from germline, CDR1 is LNHDA and CDR2 is SQIVND (reference sequence). This CDR3 is CASSGAWGETQYF. CDR3 sequence (DNA): TGTGCCAGTAGTGGGGCATGGGGAGAGACCCAGTACTTC.

The chain employs TRBV7-6 and TRBJ2-2, with TRBD1 as a possible D gene (6 bases). V was trimmed by 1 base and J by 7 bases, leaving 10 bases between them. The CDR3 consists of 14 residues. In germline, CDR1 is SGHVS, CDR2 FNYEAQ. CDR3 loop: CASSLGGPVGELFF. The DNA for the CDR3 is TGTGCCAGCAGCTTAGGGGGGCCCGTCGGGGAGCTGTTTTTT.

The chain recombines TRBV25-1 with TRBJ2-3; 9 bases map to TRBD1. The germline CDR1 and CDR2 sequences are MGHDK and SYGVNS. The V segment lost 1 base and the J segment 3 bases; nucleotides outside the gene matches: 8. CDR3 length equals 17 residues. The CDR3 DNA follows: TGTGCCAGCAGTGAATCGGACAGGGGCCTGGGGACAGATACGCAGTATTTT. Translating it yields CASSESDRGLGTDTQYF. Drawing the rest from reference TRBV25-1 and TRBJ2-3, the complete variable domain is EADIYQTPRYLVIGTGKKITLECSQTMGHDKMYWYQQDPGMELHLIHYSYGVNSTEKGDLSSESTVSRIRTEHFPLTLESARPSHTSQYLCASSESDRGLGTDTQYFGPGTRLTVL.

The chain uses TRBV9 and TRBJ2-1; D is perhaps TRBD1 (6 bases). Per germline, CDR1 SGDLS and CDR2 YYNGEE. CDR3 size: 15 residues. V gave up 1 base and J gave up 8 bases, with 16 bases separating them. The CDR3 nucleotides read TGTGCCAGCAGCGTAATGTCAGGGGCTTGGGATGAGCAGTTCTTC. Translated, it gives CASSVMSGAWDEQFF.

This clone was counted a few times. The rearrangement uses TRBV12-3 or TRBV12-4 and TRBJ1-5; unclear D gene. The CDR3 extends over 12 amino acids. Between the trimmed V and J ends, which lost 3 bases and 6 bases, there was a span of 6 bases. This CDR3 reads CASSLTLQPQHF. For the CDR3, the DNA is TGTGCCAGCAGTTTGACTCTTCAGCCCCAGCATTTT.

The V call is TRBV12-3 or TRBV12-4, the J call TRBJ2-1, with 8 bases matching TRBD2. J gave up 6 bases and V 4 bases, and 2 bases lay outside the gene matches. The length of the CDR3 is 13 residues. The CDR3 nucleotides read TGTGCCAGCAGTTGGCGGGGGGTCAATGAGCAGTTCTTC. It translates to CASSWRGVNEQFF.